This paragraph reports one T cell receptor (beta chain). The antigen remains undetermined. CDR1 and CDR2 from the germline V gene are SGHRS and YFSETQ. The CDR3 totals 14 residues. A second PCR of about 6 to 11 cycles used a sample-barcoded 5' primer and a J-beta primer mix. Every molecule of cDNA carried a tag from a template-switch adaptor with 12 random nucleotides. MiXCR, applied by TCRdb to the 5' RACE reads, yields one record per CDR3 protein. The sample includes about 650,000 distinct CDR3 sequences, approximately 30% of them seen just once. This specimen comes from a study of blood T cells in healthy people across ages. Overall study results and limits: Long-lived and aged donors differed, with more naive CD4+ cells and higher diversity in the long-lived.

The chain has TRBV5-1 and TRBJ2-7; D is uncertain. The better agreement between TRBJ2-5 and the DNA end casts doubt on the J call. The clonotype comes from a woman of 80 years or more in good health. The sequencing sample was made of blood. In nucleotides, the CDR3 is TGCGCCAGCAGAGCGACGGACGGTTTTTGGACCCAGTACTTC. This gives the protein CASRATDGFWTQYF.